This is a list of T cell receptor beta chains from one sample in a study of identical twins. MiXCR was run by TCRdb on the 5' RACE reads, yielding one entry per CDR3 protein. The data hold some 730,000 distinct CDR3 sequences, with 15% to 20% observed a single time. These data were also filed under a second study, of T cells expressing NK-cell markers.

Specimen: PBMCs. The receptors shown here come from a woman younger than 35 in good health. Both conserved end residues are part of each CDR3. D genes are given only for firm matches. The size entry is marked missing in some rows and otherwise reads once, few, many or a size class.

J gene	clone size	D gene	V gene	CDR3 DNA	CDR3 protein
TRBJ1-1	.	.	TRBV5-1	TGCGCCAGCAGCACGGTTGGACGGATGAACACTGAAGCTTTCTTT	CASSTVGRMNTEAFF
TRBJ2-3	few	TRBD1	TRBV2	TGTGCCAGCAGTGAACCGGGACAGGGCCTAGATACAGATACGCAGTATTTT	CASSEPGQGLDTDTQYF
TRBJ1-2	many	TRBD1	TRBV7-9	TGTGCCAGCAGCGAAGCCGGGGACAGCTATGGCTACACCTTC	CASSEAGDSYGYTF
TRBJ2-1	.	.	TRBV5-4	TGTGCCAGCAGCTTGGGAGGGGAACCGGACGGATCCTACAATGAGCAGTTCTTC	CASSLGGEPDGSYNEQFF
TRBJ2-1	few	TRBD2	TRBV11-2	TGTGCCAGCAGCTTTCTAGCGGGGACGGGAAATGAGCAGTTCTTC	CASSFLAGTGNEQFF
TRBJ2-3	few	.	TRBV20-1	TGCAGTGCTAAAAGATCAGCGGATACGCAGTATTTT	CSAKRSADTQYF
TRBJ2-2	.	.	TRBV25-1	TGTGCCAGCAGTGAAATTCGATTTCTTGGGGCCGGGGAGCTGTTTTTT	CASSEIRFLGAGELFF
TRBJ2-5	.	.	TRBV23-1	TGCGCCAGCAGTCAAGGCGAGGGTCAAAGAGAGACCCAGTACTTC	CASSQGEGQRETQYF
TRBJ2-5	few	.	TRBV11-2	TGTGCCAGCAGCCCCCCTCCAGTGGAGACCCAGTACTTC	CASSPPPVETQYF
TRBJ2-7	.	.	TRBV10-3	TGTGCCATCACTCCCAGCGGAACCTACGAGCAGTACTTC	CAITPSGTYEQYF
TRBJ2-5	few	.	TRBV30	TGTGCCTGTTCCAAAGGAGGAAGAGAGACCCAGTACTTC	CACSKGGRETQYF
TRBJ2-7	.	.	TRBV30	TGTGCCTGGAGATCTAACAGCGAGCAGTACTTC	CAWRSNSEQYF
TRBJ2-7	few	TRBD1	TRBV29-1	TGCAGCGCCGGACAGGGGAATCGGTACGAGCAGTACTTC	CSAGQGNRYEQYF
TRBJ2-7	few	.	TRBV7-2	TGTGCCAGCAGCTTAGACAGGACCTCCTACGAGCAGTACTTC	CASSLDRTSYEQYF
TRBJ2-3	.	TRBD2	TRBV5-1	TGCGCCAGCAGGGTACTAGCGGCTAGCACAGATACGCAGTATTTT	CASRVLAASTDTQYF
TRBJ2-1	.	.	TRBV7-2	TGTGCCAGCAGCTCCGTTTGGAGTGAGCAGTTCTTC	CASSSVWSEQFF
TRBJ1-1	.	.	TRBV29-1	TGCAGCGCCCGAAGGTGGGGATCTGAAGCTTTCTTT	CSARRWGSEAFF
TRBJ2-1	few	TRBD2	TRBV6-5	TGTGCCAGCAGTTACGGGGGCGGGGGGACCTACAATGAGCAGTTCTTC	CASSYGGGGTYNEQFF
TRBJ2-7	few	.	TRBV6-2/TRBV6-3	TGTGCCAGCATGGAGGGGGGGACCTACGAGCAGTACTTC	CASMEGGTYEQYF
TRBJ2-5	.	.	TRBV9	TGTGCCAGCAGCGTCTCTCAGGTTCAAGAGACCCAGTACTTC	CASSVSQVQETQYF
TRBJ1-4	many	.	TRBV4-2	TGTGCCAGCAGCCGGAGATCGGGGGTTTTAAATGAAAAACTGTTTTTT	CASSRRSGVLNEKLFF
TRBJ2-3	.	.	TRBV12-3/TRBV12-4	TGTGCCAGCAGTTCACGGCGGCCCCCAACGGATACGCAGTATTTT	CASSSRRPPTDTQYF
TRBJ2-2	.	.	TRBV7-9	TGTGCCAGCAGTTCTAGCCCCGGGGAGCTGTTTTTT	CASSSSPGELFF
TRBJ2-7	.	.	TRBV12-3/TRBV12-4	TGTGCCAGCAGTTTAAGTCTAAAGTCCGTCTACGAGCAGTACTTC	CASSLSLKSVYEQYF
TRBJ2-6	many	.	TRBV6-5	TGTGCCAGCAGTTATGTGCGGACTGGGGCCAACGTCCTGACTTTC	CASSYVRTGANVLTF
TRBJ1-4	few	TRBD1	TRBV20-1	TGCAGTGCTAGAATTCTGGGGACAGTTAATGAAAAACTGTTTTTT	CSARILGTVNEKLFF
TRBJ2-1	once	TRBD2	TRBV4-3	TGCGCCAGCAGCCAAATGGGACTAGCGGGAGCGAGCAATGAGCAGTTCTTC	CASSQMGLAGASNEQFF
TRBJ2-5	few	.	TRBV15	TGTGCCACCAGCAGAGATTTACGGGGCCAGTACTTC	CATSRDLRGQYF
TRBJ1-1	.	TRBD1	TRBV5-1	TGCGCCAGCAGCAAGGACAGGTTGAACACTGAAGCTTTCTTT	CASSKDRLNTEAFF
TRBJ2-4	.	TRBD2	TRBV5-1	TGCGCCAGCAGCTTGGAAGGGGGACTAGCTAAAAACATTCAGTACTTC	CASSLEGGLAKNIQYF
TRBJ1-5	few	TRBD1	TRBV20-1	TGCAGTGCTAGTCGGGACAGGCTAACAGCAAATCAGCCCCAGCATTTT	CSASRDRLTANQPQHF
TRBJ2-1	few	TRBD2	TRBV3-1	TGTGCCAGCAGACCCGGCCTAGCGGGGGACAATGAGCAGTTCTTC	CASRPGLAGDNEQFF
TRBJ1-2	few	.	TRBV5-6	TGTGCCAGCAGCTCCTCAACAGGGAAATACTATGGCTACACCTTC	CASSSSTGKYYGYTF
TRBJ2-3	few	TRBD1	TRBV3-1	TGTGCCAGCAGCCAAGGGGGACAGGGAAAAACAGATACGCAGTATTTT	CASSQGGQGKTDTQYF
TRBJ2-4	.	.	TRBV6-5	TGTGCCAGCAGTTCTAGAATGGGCAAAAACATTCAGTACTTC	CASSSRMGKNIQYF
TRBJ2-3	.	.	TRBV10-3	TGTGCCATCAGGGCTACTAGCACAGATACGCAGTATTTT	CAIRATSTDTQYF
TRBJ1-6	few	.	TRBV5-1	TGCGCCAGCAGCCACGGGACGGCCGATAATTCACCCCTCCACTTT	CASSHGTADNSPLHF
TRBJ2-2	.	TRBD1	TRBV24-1	TGTGCCACCAGTGATTGGCTCCGAGGGACAGACACCGGGGAGCTGTTTTTT	CATSDWLRGTDTGELFF
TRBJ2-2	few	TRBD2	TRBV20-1	TGCAGTGCTTTCAGACTAGCAGACACCGGGGAGCTGTTTTTT	CSAFRLADTGELFF
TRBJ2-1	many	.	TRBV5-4	TGTGCCAGCAGCCAAAGGGGCGAGCAGTTCTTC	CASSQRGEQFF
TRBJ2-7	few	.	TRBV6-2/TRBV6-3	TGTGCCAGCGGGGGGTGGCACTACGAGCAGTACTTC	CASGGWHYEQYF
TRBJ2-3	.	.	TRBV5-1	TGCGCCAGCAGCTTGAACAGGGTGGGAGATACGCAGTATTTT	CASSLNRVGDTQYF
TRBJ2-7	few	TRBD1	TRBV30	TGTGCCTGGGACAGGGCCCAATACTCCTACGAGCAGTACTTC	CAWDRAQYSYEQYF
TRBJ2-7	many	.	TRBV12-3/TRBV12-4	TGTGCCAGCAGTTTGCTGGGTGCAAATGGGGAGCAGTACTTC	CASSLLGANGEQYF
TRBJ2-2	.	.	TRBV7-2	TGTGCCAGCAACCCGAGGGGATTGGGCACCGGGGAGCTGTTTTTT	CASNPRGLGTGELFF
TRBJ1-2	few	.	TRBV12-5	TGTGCTAGTGGTTTGGGCTCCGGGGCATATGGCTACACCTTC	CASGLGSGAYGYTF
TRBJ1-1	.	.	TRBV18	TGTGCCAGCTCAGGCTTTCCAGTCGTGAACACTGAAGCTTTCTTT	CASSGFPVVNTEAFF
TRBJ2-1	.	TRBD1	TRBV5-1	TGCGCCAGCAGCTTGTTCTCCGGACAGGGGTGGGATGAGCAGTTCTTC	CASSLFSGQGWDEQFF
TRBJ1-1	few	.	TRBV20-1	TGCAGTGCTAGAGTGGGTTTTTCGGGGGCAGGGACTGAAGCTTTCTTT	CSARVGFSGAGTEAFF
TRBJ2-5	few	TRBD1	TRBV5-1	TGCGCCAGCAGCCCGGACAGGGTATACGAGACCCAGTACTTC	CASSPDRVYETQYF
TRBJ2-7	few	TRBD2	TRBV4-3	TGCGCCAGCAGCCACGTAGCGGGGGCCTACGAGCAGTACTTC	CASSHVAGAYEQYF
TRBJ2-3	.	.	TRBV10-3	TGTGCCACCCGGGGCACAGATACGCAGTATTTT	CATRGTDTQYF
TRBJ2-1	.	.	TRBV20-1	TGCAGTGCTCCCCCCCCTGCTCTGGGTTACAATGAGCAGTTCTTC	CSAPPPALGYNEQFF
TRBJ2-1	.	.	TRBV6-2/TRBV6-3	TGTGCCAGCAGTTACCGGCGCAATGAGCAGTTCTTC	CASSYRRNEQFF
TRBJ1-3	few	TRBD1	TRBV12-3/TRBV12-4	TGTGCCAGCAGTTTGAGGGACAGTGGAAACACCATATATTTT	CASSLRDSGNTIYF